This TCR beta chain was documented in a study of cytomegalovirus exposure and HLA in healthy donors. J lost 5 bases, V lost 2 bases, and 2 bases had no gene match. There are 15 residues in the CDR3. CDR1 is MDHEN, CDR2 SYDVKM, per germline. At the time of sampling, donors were nominally healthy, though unrecorded immune exposures were likely. Findings and limits, study-wide: In vitro work confirmed that a few CMV-associated chains recognize CMV antigens. Later analysis indicated greater clonal expansion among HLA-associated TCR beta chains than among equally common other chains.

The sample holds one count of this clone. What it binds is unknown. 60 Vbeta and 13 Jbeta primers were used in PCR. Assay: immunoSEQ multiplex PCR; the TCRdb copy retains only in-frame clones and omits some. This sample has 75,000 to 90,000 clones, with roughly 79% found just once. The sequencing input was PBMCs. This chain joins TRBV28 and TRBJ2-2; 10 nucleotides agree with TRBD2. The sequence was collected from a woman in her thirties or forties in good health and CMV-seropositive. The CDR3, as DNA: TGTGCCAGCAGTTTAGGGACTAGCGATACCGGGGAGCTGTTTTTT. It translates to CASSLGTSDTGELFF. Based on the CDR3 plus reference TRBV28 and TRBJ2-2, the full variable domain is DVKVTQSSRYLVKRTGEKVFLECVQDMDHENMFWYRQDPGLGLRLIYFSYDVKMKEKGDIPEGYSVSREKKERFSLILESASTNQTSMYLCASSLGTSDTGELFFGEGSRLTVL.